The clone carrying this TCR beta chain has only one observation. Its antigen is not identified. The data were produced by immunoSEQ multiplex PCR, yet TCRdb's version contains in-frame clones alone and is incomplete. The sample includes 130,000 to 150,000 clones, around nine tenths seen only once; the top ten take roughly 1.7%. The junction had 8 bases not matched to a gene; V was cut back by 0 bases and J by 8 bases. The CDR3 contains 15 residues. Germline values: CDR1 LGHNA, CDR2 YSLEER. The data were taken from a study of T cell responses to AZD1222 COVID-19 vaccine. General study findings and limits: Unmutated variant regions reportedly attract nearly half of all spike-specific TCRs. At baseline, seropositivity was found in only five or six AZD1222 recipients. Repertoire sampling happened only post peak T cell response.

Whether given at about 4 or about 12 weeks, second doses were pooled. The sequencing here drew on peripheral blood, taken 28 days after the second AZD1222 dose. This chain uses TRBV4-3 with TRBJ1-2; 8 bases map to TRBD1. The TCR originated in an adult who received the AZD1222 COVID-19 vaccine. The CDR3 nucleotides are TGCGCCAGCAGCCAAGATTACCAGGGGGCGCGCGGCTACACCTTC. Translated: CASSQDYQGARGYTF.